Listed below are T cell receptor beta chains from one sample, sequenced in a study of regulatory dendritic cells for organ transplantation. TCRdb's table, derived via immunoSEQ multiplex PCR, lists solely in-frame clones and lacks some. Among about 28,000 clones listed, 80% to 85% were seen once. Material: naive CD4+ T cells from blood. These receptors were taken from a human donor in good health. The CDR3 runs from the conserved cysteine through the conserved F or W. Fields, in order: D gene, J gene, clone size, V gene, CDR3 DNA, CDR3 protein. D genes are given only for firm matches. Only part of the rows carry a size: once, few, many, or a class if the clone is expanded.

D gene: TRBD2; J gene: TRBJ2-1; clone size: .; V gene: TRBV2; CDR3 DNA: TGTGCCAGCAGTGCGGTAGCGGGGGACAATGAGCAGTTCTTC; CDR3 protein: CASSAVAGDNEQFF
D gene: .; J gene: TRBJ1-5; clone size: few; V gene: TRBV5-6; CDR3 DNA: TGTGCCAGCACCACCGTGGACAGAGATAGCAATCAGCCCCAGCATTTT; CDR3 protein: CASTTVDRDSNQPQHF
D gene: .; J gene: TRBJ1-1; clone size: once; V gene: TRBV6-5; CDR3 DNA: TGTGCCAGCAACCCCTGGGCGGGCACTGAAGCTTTCTTT; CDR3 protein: CASNPWAGTEAFF
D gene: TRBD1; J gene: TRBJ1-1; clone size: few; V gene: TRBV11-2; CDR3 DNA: TGTGCCAGCACCGTGACAGGGACGAACACTGAAGCTTTCTTT; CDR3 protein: CASTVTGTNTEAFF
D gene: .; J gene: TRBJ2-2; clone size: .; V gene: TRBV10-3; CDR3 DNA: TGTGCCATCAAAGGGGCCGCGAACACCGGGGAGCTGTTTTTT; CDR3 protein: CAIKGAANTGELFF
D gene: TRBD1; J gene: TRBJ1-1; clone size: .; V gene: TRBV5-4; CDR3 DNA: TGTGCCAGCAGCCCGGGACAGGGGGCGCGGGTAAACACTGAAGCTTTCTTT; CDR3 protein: CASSPGQGARVNTEAFF
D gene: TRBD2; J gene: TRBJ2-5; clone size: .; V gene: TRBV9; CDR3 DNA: TGTGCCAGCAGCTCTACTAGCGGGGGGGCCGGTGAGACCCAGTACTTC; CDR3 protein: CASSSTSGGAGETQYF
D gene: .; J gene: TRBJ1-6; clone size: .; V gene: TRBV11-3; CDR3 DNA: TGTGCCAGCAGCTTAGAGGGGGGATTTCCTCCTTCACCCCTCCACTTT; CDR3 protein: CASSLEGGFPPSPLHF
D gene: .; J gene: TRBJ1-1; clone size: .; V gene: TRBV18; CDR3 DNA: TGTGCCAGCTCACCGACCGGGATGAACACTGAAGCTTTCTTT; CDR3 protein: CASSPTGMNTEAFF
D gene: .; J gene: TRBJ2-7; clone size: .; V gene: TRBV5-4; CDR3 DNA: TGTGCCAGCAGCTTTGCTCGGGACACACCCTACGAGCAGTACTTC; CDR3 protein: CASSFARDTPYEQYF
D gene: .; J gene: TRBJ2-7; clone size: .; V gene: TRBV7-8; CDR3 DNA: TGTGCCAGCAGCTTACAGGGGACCTCCTCCTACGAGCAGTACTTC; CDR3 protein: CASSLQGTSSYEQYF
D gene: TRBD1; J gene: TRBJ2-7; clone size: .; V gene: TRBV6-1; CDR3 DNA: TGTGCCAGCAGTGCGGACAGGGAGTCCTACGAGCAGTACTTC; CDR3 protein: CASSADRESYEQYF
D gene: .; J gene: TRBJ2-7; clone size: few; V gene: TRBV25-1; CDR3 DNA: TGTGCCAGCAGTCTCACGGAGGGGGGGCTCAACGAGCAGTACTTC; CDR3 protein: CASSLTEGGLNEQYF
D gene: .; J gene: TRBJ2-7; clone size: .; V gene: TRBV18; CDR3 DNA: TGTGCCAGCTCACCTCGAGACAGCGCCTACGAGCAGTACTTC; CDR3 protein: CASSPRDSAYEQYF
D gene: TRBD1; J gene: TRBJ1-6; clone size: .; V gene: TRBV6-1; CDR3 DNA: TGTGCCAGCAGTGAAGCGTGGACAGGGAATTCACCCCTCCACTTT; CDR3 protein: CASSEAWTGNSPLHF
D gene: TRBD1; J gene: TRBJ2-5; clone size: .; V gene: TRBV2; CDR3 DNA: TGTGCCAGCAGTGGACAACAGGGGCAGGAGACCCAGTACTTC; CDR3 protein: CASSGQQGQETQYF
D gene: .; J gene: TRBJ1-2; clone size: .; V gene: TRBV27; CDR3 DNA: TGTGCCAGCAGTTTACGGGGGAGAGGGGGCTACACCTTC; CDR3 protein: CASSLRGRGGYTF
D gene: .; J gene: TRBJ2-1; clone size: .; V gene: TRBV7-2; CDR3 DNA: TGTGCCAGCAGCTCTCCGAAGTTTGCGGGCTCTAGCTCCTACAATGAGCAGTTCTTC; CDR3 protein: CASSSPKFAGSSSYNEQFF
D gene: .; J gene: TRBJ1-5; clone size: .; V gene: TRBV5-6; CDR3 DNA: TGTGCCAGCAGCTTGCGGGGGAATCAGCCCCAGCATTTT; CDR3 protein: CASSLRGNQPQHF
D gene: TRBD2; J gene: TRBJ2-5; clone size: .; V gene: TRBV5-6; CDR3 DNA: TGTGCCAGCAGCTGGGGGGCGGGGGGCCAAGAGACCCAGTACTTC; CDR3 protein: CASSWGAGGQETQYF
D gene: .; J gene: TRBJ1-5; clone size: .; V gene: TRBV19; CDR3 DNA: TGTGCCAGTTCCCAGGGGATCCGTCAGCCCCAGCATTTT; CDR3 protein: CASSQGIRQPQHF
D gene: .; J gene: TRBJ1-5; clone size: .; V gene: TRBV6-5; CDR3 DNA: TGTGCCAGCAGTCGCCAGAGGACAGCGAATCAGCCCCAGCATTTT; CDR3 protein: CASSRQRTANQPQHF
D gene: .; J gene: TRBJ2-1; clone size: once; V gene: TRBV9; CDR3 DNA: TGTGCCAGCAGCGTAGATCTTGGGACACCTCTCTCCTACAATGAGCAGTTCTTC; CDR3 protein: CASSVDLGTPLSYNEQFF
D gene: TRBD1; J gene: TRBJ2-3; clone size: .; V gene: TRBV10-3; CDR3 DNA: TGTGCCATCAGTGGCGGGACAGGGGGGGCCCTGGCAGATACGCAGTATTTT; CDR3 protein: CAISGGTGGALADTQYF
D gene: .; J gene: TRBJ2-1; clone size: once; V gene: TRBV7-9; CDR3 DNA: TGTGCCAGCAGCTTCACAGGGTTCTCCTACAATGAGCAGTTCTTC; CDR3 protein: CASSFTGFSYNEQFF
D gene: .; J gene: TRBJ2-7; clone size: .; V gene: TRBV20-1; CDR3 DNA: TGCAGTGCTCTCGGACAGGAGCAGTACTTC; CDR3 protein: CSALGQEQYF
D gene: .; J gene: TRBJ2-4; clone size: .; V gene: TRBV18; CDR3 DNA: TGTGCCAGCTCACCACCTACCGCCGGAGACATTCAGTACTTC; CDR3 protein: CASSPPTAGDIQYF
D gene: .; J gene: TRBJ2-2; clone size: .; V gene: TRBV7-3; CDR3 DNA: TGTGCCAGCAGCTTATCACCAGGGAACACCGGGGAGCTGTTTTTT; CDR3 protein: CASSLSPGNTGELFF
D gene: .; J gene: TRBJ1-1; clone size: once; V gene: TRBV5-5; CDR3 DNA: TGTGCCAGCAGCTTCGGGGGGGGCATGAACACTGAAGCTTTCTTT; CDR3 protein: CASSFGGGMNTEAFF
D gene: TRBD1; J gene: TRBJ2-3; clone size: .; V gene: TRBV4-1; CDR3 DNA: TGCGCCAGCAGCCAAGGGACAGGGTGGTCGGATACGCAGTATTTT; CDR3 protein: CASSQGTGWSDTQYF
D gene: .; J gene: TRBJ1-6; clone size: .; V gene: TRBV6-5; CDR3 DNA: TGTGCCAGCAGTTACTCCGGACAAAATTCACCCCTCCACTTT; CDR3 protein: CASSYSGQNSPLHF
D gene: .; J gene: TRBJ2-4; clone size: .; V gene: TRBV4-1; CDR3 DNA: TGCGCCAGCAGCCAAATTGGGGCAGGGGAAAACATTCAGTACTTC; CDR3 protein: CASSQIGAGENIQYF
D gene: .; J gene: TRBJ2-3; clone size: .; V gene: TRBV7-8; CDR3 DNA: TGTGCCAGCAGCTTAGACCGGGACATCACAGATACGCAGTATTTT; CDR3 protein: CASSLDRDITDTQYF
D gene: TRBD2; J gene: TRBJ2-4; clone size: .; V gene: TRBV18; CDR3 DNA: TGTGCCAGCTCGCTATCAACTAGCGGCGGGTACATTCAGTACTTC; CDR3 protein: CASSLSTSGGYIQYF
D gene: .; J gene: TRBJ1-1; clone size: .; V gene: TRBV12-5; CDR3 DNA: TGTGCTAGTGGTTTGGAGGCGGGAGAAGCTTTCTTT; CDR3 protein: CASGLEAGEAFF
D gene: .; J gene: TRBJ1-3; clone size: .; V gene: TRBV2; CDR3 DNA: TGTGCCAGCAGTGTGTACAGGGGAAACACCATATATTTT; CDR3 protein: CASSVYRGNTIYF
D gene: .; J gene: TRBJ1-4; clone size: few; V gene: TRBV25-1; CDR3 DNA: TGTGCCAGCAGTGACCGCCGGCAGGATGAAAAACTGTTTTTT; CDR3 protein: CASSDRRQDEKLFF
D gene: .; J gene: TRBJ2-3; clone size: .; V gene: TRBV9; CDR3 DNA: TGTGCCAGCAGCGTCCGCGCCGCAGATACGCAGTATTTT; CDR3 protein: CASSVRAADTQYF
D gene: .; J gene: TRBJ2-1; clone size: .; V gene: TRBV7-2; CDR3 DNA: TGTGCCAGCAGCCCGCCCAAGGGGGGGTACAATGAGCAGTTCTTC; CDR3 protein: CASSPPKGGYNEQFF
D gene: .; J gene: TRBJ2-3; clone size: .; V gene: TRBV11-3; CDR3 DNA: TGTGCCAGCAGCCCCCTGGCCCCCACAGATACGCAGTATTTT; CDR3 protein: CASSPLAPTDTQYF
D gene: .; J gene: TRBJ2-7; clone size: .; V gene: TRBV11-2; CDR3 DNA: TGTGCCAGCAGCTTAGTGCGGGTCTCTCTCCCCTACGAGCAGTACTTC; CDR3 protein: CASSLVRVSLPYEQYF
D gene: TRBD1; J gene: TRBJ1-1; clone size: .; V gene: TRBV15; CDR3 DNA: TGTGCCACCAGCAGAGGACAGGGGGCTGGTGAAGCTTTCTTT; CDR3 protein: CATSRGQGAGEAFF
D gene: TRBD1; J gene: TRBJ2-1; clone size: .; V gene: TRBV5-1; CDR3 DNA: TGCGCCAGCAGCCCGGGGACAGTCCGCAATGAGCAGTTCTTC; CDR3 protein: CASSPGTVRNEQFF
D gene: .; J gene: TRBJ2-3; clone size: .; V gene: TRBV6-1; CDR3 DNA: TGTGCCAGCAGTCCACGACAAACCGACACAGATACGCAGTATTTT; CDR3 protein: CASSPRQTDTDTQYF
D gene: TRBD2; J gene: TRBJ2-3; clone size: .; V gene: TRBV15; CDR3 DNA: TGTGCCACCAGCAGACCGACTAGCGTTAGCACAGATACGCAGTATTTT; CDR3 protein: CATSRPTSVSTDTQYF
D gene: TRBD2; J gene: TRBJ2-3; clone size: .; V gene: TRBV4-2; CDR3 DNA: TGTGCCAGCAGCCAGACTAGCGGGGGATCAGATACGCAGTATTTT; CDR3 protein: CASSQTSGGSDTQYF
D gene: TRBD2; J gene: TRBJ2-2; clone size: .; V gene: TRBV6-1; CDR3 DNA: TGTGCCAGCACCTCTAGCGGGGCATTTGGGGAGCTGTTTTTT; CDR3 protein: CASTSSGAFGELFF
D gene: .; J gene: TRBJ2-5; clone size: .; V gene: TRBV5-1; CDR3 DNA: TGCGCCAGCAGCTTGGACACAGGGCCCCAGGAGACCCAGTACTTC; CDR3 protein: CASSLDTGPQETQYF
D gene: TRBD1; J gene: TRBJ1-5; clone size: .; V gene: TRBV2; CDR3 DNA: TGTGCCAGCAGTCCGACGACAGGGTCAAGCAATCAGCCCCAGCATTTT; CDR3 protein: CASSPTTGSSNQPQHF
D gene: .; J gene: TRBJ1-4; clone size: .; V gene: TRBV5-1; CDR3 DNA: TGCGCCAGCAGCTTGGTAGGAGGTAGGAATGAAAAACTGTTTTTT; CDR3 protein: CASSLVGGRNEKLFF
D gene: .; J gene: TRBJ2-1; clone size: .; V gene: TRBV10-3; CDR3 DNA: TGTGCCATCGTCGATAGCTACAATGAGCAGTTCTTC; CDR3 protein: CAIVDSYNEQFF
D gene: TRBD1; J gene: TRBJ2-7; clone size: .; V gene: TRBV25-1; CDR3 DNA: TGTGCCAGCAGTGTGGGACAGGGTTTCTACGAGCAGTACTTC; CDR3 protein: CASSVGQGFYEQYF
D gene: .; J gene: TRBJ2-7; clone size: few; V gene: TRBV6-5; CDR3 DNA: TGTGCCAGCAGTTCCCTGGGCTCGCGGGCTGGGCAGTACTTC; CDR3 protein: CASSSLGSRAGQYF
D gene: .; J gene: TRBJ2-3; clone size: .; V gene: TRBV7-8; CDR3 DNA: TGTGCCAGCAGATACCGGGACAATCCAGATACGCAGTATTTT; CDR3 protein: CASRYRDNPDTQYF
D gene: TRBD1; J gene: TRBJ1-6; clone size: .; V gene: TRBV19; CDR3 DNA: TGTGCCAGTAGTCGGCAGGGGGCACCCCTCCACTTT; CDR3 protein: CASSRQGAPLHF
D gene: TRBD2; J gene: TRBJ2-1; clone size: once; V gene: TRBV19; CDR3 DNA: TGTGCCAGTACCCCCACCGCGGGACTAGCGGTTAATGAGCAGTTCTTC; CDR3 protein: CASTPTAGLAVNEQFF
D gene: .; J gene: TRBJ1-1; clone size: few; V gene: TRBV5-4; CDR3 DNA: TGTGCCAGCAGTAGACAGCCTTTGAACACTGAAGCTTTCTTT; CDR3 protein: CASSRQPLNTEAFF